This T cell receptor (beta chain) is from a study of T cell responses to AZD1222 COVID-19 vaccine. Regarding the study as a whole: Repertoire sampling was restricted to post-peak T cell response timepoints. It was only a handful of AZD1222 recipients who were seropositive at baseline. The donor cohort was predominantly white British with a female majority, and clonal diversity may have been underestimated.

On this clone itself: The target antigen is unknown.

Pooled together were second doses at about 4 or about 12 weeks. CDR3 length: 16 amino acids. With V trimmed by 5 bases and J by 7 bases, 12 bases remained unmatched. Germline V gives CDR1 PRHDT, CDR2 FYEKMQ (reference sequence). Method: immunoSEQ multiplex PCR; TCRdb's copy keeps in-frame clones and lacks some. Of over 95,000 clones in the sample, approximately 91% were seen once. Sequences were derived from peripheral blood, sampled 28 days after the second AZD1222 dose. The TCR comes from an adult who received the AZD1222 COVID-19 vaccine. V gene TRBV13 combines with J gene TRBJ2-1, with 9 bases lining up with TRBD2. CDR3 residues: CASSTGGSGRGNEQFF. The CDR3 DNA is TGTGCCAGCAGCACCGGGGGTAGCGGGAGAGGAAATGAGCAGTTCTTC.